A single T cell receptor (beta chain) is shown here with its context. The antigen is not known. The assay was immunoSEQ multiplex PCR, and TCRdb's table has in-frame clones only and misses some. The table includes tens of thousands of clones, approximately 90% detected once. The sample originates from a study of cytomegalovirus exposure and HLA in healthy donors. Study-wide results and caveats: In vitro testing confirmed a few CMV-associated chains as specific for CMV antigens.

This receptor was obtained from a man aged 25-40 years in good health and CMV-seronegative. Sequencing input: PBMCs.

CDR3 DNA: TGTGCCAGCAGCCAGACGCGAACCGGGGATGGCTACACCTTC. Amino acid sequence: CASSQTRTGDGYTF. This chain links TRBV14 with TRBJ1-2; unclear D gene. Trimming took 3 bases from V and 6 from J, leaving 14 bases between them. This CDR3 spans 14 amino acids. Germline lookup yields CDR1 SGHDN and CDR2 FVKESK. Combining the CDR3 with reference TRBV14 and TRBJ1-2 gives the whole variable domain EAGVTQFPSHSVIEKGQTVTLRCDPISGHDNLYWYRRVMGKEIKFLLHFVKESKQDESGMPNNRFLAERTGGTYSTLKVQPAELEDSGVYFCASSQTRTGDGYTFGSGTRLTVV.